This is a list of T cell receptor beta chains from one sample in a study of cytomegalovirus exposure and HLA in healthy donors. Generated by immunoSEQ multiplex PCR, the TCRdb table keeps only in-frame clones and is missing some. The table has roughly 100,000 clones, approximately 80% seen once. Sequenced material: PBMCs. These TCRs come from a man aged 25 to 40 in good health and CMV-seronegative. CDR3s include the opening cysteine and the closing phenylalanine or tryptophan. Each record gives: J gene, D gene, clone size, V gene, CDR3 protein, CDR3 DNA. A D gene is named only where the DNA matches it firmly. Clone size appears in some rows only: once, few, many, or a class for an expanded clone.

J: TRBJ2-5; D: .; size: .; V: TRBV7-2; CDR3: CASSPEFWETQYF; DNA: TGTGCCAGCAGCCCGGAGTTTTGGGAGACCCAGTACTTC
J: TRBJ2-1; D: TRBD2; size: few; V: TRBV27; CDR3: CASIRTGTSGVYNEQFF; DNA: TGTGCCAGCATCCGGACCGGGACTAGCGGAGTATACAATGAGCAGTTCTTC
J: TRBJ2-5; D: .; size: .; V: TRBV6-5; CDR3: CASSRGNRETQYF; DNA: TGTGCCAGCAGCCGGGGGAATAGGGAGACCCAGTACTTC
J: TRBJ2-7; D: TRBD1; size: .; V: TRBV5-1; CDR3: CASSILTGGIYEQYF; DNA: TGCGCCAGCAGCATACTGACAGGGGGAATATACGAGCAGTACTTC
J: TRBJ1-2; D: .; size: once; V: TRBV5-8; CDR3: CASSFSVANYGYTF; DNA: TGTGCCAGCAGCTTTAGCGTCGCTAACTATGGCTACACCTTC
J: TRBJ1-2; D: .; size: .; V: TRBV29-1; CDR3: CSLGRGSYGYTF; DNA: TGCAGCCTGGGGCGGGGGAGCTATGGCTACACCTTC
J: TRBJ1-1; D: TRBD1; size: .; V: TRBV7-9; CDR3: CASSLGTGNTEAFF; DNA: TGTGCCAGCAGCTTGGGGACAGGAAACACTGAAGCTTTCTTT
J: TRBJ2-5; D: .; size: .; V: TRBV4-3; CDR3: CASSQADSGYETQYF; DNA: TGCGCCAGCAGCCAGGCTGACAGTGGCTACGAGACCCAGTACTTC
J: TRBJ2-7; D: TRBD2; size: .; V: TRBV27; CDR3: CASSLTSGSSYEQYF; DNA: TGTGCCAGCAGTCTAACTAGCGGGAGCTCCTACGAGCAGTACTTC
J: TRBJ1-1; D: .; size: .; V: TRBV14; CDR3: CASSQDRVWGGAFFF; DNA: TGTGCCAGCAGCCAAGATCGGGTGTGGGGGGGCGCCTTCTTCTTT
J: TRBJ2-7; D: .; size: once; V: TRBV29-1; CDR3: CSALGPTSHEQYF; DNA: TGCAGCGCGTTGGGCCCTACTAGCCACGAGCAGTACTTC
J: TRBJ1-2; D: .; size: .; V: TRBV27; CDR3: CASSFSGAGGGYTF; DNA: TGTGCCAGCAGTTTCTCAGGGGCTGGAGGTGGCTACACCTTC
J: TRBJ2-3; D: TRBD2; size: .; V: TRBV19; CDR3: CASSTTRLAGLTDTQYF; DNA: TGTGCCAGTAGTACAACCAGACTAGCGGGGCTCACAGATACGCAGTATTTT
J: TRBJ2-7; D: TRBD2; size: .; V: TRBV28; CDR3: CASKLRTSGLNYEQYF; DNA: TGTGCCAGCAAACTTAGGACTAGCGGGCTAAACTACGAGCAGTACTTC
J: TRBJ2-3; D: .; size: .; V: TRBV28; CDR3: CASRIPGQPNTQYF; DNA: TGTGCCAGCAGAATTCCGGGACAACCTAATACGCAGTATTTT
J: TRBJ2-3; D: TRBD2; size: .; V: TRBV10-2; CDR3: CAGGKFGGEIQASTDTQYF; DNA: TGCGCCGGTGGAAAATTCGGGGGGGAAATTCAAGCTAGCACAGATACGCAGTATTTT
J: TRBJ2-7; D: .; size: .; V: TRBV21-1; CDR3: CASSKKTGGGGYEQYF; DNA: TGTGCCAGCAGCAAGAAGACAGGGGGAGGCGGGTACGAGCAGTACTTC
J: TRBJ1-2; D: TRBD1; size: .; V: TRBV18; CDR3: CASSPLDSGTGNGYTF; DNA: TGTGCCAGCTCACCACTTGACTCCGGGACAGGGAATGGCTACACCTTC
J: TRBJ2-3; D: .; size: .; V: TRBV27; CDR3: CASSLRRGDTQYF; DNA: TGTGCCAGCAGTTTAAGGCGGGGAGATACGCAGTATTTT
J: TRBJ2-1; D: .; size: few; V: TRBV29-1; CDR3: CSVGGAGYNEQFF; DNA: TGCAGCGTTGGCGGGGCAGGGTACAATGAGCAGTTCTTC
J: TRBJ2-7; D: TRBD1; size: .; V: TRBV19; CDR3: CASSIGTGGSYEQYF; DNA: TGTGCCAGTAGTATAGGGACAGGGGGGTCCTACGAGCAGTACTTC
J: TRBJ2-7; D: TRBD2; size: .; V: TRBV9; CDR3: CASSERGTSGFHEQYF; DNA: TGTGCCAGCAGCGAGAGAGGGACTAGCGGGTTCCACGAGCAGTACTTC